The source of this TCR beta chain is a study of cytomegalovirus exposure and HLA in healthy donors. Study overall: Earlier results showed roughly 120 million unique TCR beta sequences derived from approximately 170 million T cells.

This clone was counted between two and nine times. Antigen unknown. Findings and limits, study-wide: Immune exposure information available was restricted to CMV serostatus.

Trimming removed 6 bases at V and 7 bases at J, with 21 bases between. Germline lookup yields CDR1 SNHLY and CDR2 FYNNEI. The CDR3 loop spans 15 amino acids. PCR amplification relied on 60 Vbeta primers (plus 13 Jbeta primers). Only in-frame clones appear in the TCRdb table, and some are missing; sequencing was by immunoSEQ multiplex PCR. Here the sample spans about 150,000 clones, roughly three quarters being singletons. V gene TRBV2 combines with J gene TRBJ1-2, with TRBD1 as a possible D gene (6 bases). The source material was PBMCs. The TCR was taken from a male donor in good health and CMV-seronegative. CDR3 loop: CASSTGRGAHRGYTF. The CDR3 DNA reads TGTGCCAGCAGCACCGGGCGGGGGGCGCATCGTGGCTACACCTTC.